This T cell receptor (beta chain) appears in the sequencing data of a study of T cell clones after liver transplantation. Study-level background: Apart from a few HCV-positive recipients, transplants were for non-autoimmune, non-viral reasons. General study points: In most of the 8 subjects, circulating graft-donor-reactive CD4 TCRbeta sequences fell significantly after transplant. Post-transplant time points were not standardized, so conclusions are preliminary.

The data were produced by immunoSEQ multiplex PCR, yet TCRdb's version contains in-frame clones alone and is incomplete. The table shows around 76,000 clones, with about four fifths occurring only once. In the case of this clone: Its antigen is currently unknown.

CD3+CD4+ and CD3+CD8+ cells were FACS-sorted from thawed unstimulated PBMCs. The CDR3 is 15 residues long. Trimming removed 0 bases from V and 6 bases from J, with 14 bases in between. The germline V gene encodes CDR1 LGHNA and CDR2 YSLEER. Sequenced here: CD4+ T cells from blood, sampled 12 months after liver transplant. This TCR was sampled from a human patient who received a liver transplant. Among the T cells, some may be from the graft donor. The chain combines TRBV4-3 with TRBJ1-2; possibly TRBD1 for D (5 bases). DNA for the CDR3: TGCGCCAGCAGCCAAGACCCCAGGGTATGGAATGGCTACACCTTC. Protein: CASSQDPRVWNGYTF.